Below are 2 T cell receptor beta chains sequenced from a single sample in a study of molecular identifiers for immune sequencing clone quantification. TCRdb re-called the PCR reads with MiXCR, one entry per CDR3 protein. The table lists 100,000 or so distinct CDR3 sequences, 21% of them singletons. The sequencing sample was made of naive CD8+ T cells from blood, with Jurkat cell RNA spiked in. Stated subset: FACS-sorted CD8+CD4-CCR7+CD45RA+ naive T cells. Every receptor here comes from a human donor in good health. Some libraries in this study had Jurkat cell RNA spiked in.

There are many counts of this clonotype. This chain uses TRBV5-4 with TRBJ2-3; D remains unclear. V gave up 2 bases and J gave up 4 bases, with 17 bases separating them. CDR1 and CDR2 from the germline V gene are SGHNT and YYREEE (reference sequence). The CDR3 is made up of 16 amino acids. This CDR3 reads CASSLRLGLLADTQYF. The CDR3 coding sequence is TGTGCCAGCAGCTTACGTCTAGGGCTCCTTGCAGATACGCAGTATTTT.

This clonotype showed up many times. The genes are TRBV7-6 and TRBJ2-3, with 12 positions matching TRBD2. Germline V CDR1 and CDR2: SGHVS, FNYEAQ. CDR3 length: 17 amino acids. V lost 1 base and J lost 0; bases outside the gene matches: 2. Here the CDR3 DNA reads TGTGCCAGCAGCTTAGAACTAGCGGGGGGAAGCACAGATACGCAGTATTTT. It is translated as CASSLELAGGSTDTQYF.